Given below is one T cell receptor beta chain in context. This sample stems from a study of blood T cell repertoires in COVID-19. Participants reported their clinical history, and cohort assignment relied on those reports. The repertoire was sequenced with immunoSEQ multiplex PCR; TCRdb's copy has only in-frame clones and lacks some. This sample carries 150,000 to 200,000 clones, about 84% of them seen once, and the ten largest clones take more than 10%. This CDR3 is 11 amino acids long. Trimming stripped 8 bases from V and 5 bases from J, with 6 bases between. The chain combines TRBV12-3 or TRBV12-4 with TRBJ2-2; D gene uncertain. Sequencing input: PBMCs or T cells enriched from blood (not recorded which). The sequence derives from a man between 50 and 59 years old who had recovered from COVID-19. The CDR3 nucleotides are TGTGCCAGCTCCTATACCGGGGAGCTGTTTTTT. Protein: CASSYTGELFF.